This TCR beta chain derives from a study of cytotoxic CD8 clonotypes in ibrutinib-treated CLL. Study information: Among responders, roughly 24 were partial and 2 complete; after median about 72 months, about 15 stayed remitted and 12 progressed. Overall study findings and caveats: Clonality (at baseline) was higher than in age-matched healthy donors and tracked circulating CD8+ T-cell counts.

Concerning this clone: The antigen is undetermined.

The repertoire was sequenced with immunoSEQ multiplex PCR; TCRdb's copy has only in-frame clones and lacks some. The table records more than 140,000 clones, about 72% of them present only once. The sequence derives from a human donor with chronic lymphocytic leukemia. The source material was PBMCs, sampled after 12 months of ibrutinib treatment.

The CDR3 region is CASSPTGSSDTQYF. In DNA, the CDR3 is TGTGCCAGCTCACCGACAGGTAGCTCAGATACGCAGTATTTT. The J gene is TRBJ2-3, the V gene TRBV18; weak D call: TRBD1 (6 bases). Looked up from germline, CDR1 is KGHSH and CDR2 is LQKENI. The CDR3 extends over 14 amino acids. The ends were cut back, 3 bases at V and 4 bases at J, with 11 bases in the middle.